This TCR beta chain comes out of a study of control samples from healthy donors and cancer patients. Using immunoSEQ multiplex PCR, the repertoire was profiled, and TCRdb retains in-frame clones only, with some absent. The repertoire includes approximately 87,000 clones, 90% to 95% of them detected once, and approximately 18% sits in the top ten. Trimming removed 5 bases at V and 1 base at J, with 14 bases between. The CDR3 runs to 15 residues. Germline assignment: CDR1 MNHEY and CDR2 SVGEGT. The source is a man in his fifties or sixties in good health. Source material: blood. This chain connects TRBV6-2 or TRBV6-3 to TRBJ1-1; D remains unclear. The CDR3: CASSPAPTANTEAFF. Written as DNA, the CDR3 is TGTGCCAGCAGTCCGGCCCCAACCGCGAACACTGAAGCTTTCTTT.